The 22 T cell receptor beta chains below come from one sample, sequenced in a study of cytomegalovirus exposure and HLA in healthy donors. Primers: 60 Vbeta forward and 13 Jbeta reverse. Sequencing was performed with immunoSEQ multiplex PCR; in TCRdb, only in-frame clones are kept and a portion is missing. The sample holds some 84,000 clones; under 85% are singletons and the top ten take 2% to 2.5%. The specimen was PBMCs. These receptors were collected from a boy aged 5-17 years in good health and CMV-seronegative.

The CDR3: CASKGQILIYGYTF. The CDR3 DNA sequence: TGTGCCAGCAAAGGACAGATTTTAATCTATGGCTACACCTTC. The chain combines TRBV28 with TRBJ1-2; possibly TRBD1 for D (6 bases). V lost 7 bases and J 4 bases, leaving 16 bases between the germline ends. This CDR3 is 14 amino acids long. CDR1 is MDHEN, CDR2 SYDVKM, per germline.

The chain recombines TRBV13 with TRBJ2-5; D perhaps matches TRBD1 (7 bases). V was pared by 5 bases and J by 5 bases, with 15 bases between. The germline V gene encodes CDR1 PRHDT and CDR2 FYEKMQ (reference sequence). The CDR3 has 14 residues. The CDR3 DNA reads as TGTGCCAGCAGCCCAAAGTCAGGGGGGGAGACCCAGTACTTC. It is translated as CASSPKSGGETQYF.

The chain has TRBV6-4 and TRBJ2-1; tentatively, D is TRBD2 (6 bases). The CDR3 extends over 14 amino acids. Germline CDR1 MRHNA, CDR2 SNTAGT. The ends were cut back, 0 bases at V and 6 bases at J, with 9 bases in the middle. The CDR3 coding sequence is TGTGCCAGCAGTGACTCGCCCGGGGGCAATGAGCAGTTCTTC. Its translation: CASSDSPGGNEQFF.

The DNA for the CDR3 is TGCGCCAGCAGCCAAGAGGGCCAGGGCTTTCTAGGCTACACCTTC. Amino acids: CASSQEGQGFLGYTF. The V gene is TRBV4-1, the J gene TRBJ1-2; the D gene is possibly TRBD1 (5 bases). Germline V gene lookup returns CDR1 MGHRA and CDR2 YSYEKL. This CDR3 is 15 amino acids long. V was shortened by 0 bases and J by 8 bases, with 16 bases between the two germline ends.

The V and J genes are TRBV28 and TRBJ1-2; 9 bases fit TRBD1. The V and J ends lost 6 bases and 4 bases, in that order; junction bases with no gene match: 6. This CDR3 has 14 amino acids. Germline CDR1 reads MDHEN; CDR2 reads SYDVKM. The CDR3 region has the DNA TGTGCCAGCAGGGACACAGGGGGCGTCTATGGCTACACCTTC. It specifies CASRDTGGVYGYTF.

This clone was seen a few times. The chain is built from TRBV7-2 and TRBJ1-2; 7 bases fit TRBD1. The germline V gene encodes CDR1 SGHTA and CDR2 FQGNSA. With 5 bases clipped from V and 7 bases from J, the junction kept 4 bases outside the gene matches. The CDR3 runs 12 residues. This chain's CDR3 is CASSVNRGGYTF. As DNA, the CDR3 is TGTGCCAGCAGCGTCAACAGGGGTGGCTACACCTTC.

The CDR3 here is CASSQEPQDSYEQYF. The CDR3 region has the DNA TGCGCCAGCAGCCAAGAGCCCCAGGATTCCTACGAGCAGTACTTC. This chain links TRBV4-1 with TRBJ2-5; D unclear. The DNA end lines up better with TRBJ2-7; the J call may be wrong. Germline values: CDR1 MGHRA, CDR2 YSYEKL. CDR3 length: 15 residues.

The chain recombines TRBV6-5 with TRBJ1-2; D may be TRBD1 (5 bases). CDR3 length equals 15 residues. V was trimmed by 0 bases and J by 5 bases, leaving 13 bases between them. CDR1 is MNHEY and CDR2 is SVGAGI in the germline V gene. CDR3 protein: CASSYSLLDNYGYTF. The CDR3 region has the DNA TGTGCCAGCAGTTACTCCCTCCTGGACAATTATGGCTACACCTTC.

The chain combines TRBV29-1 with TRBJ1-6; TRBD1 is a possible D gene (5 bases). With 6 bases removed from V and 6 bases from J, the gap between germline ends came to 15 bases. The CDR3 runs 14 residues. Per germline, CDR1 SQVTM and CDR2 ANQGSEA. This chain's CDR3 is CSVQFTGANSPLHF. The CDR3 nucleotides are TGCAGCGTGCAATTTACAGGCGCTAATTCACCCCTCCACTTT.

The chain employs TRBV2 and TRBJ2-7; a possible D gene is TRBD1 (6 bases). This CDR3 contains 14 residues. Germline V gives CDR1 SNHLY, CDR2 FYNNEI. V lost 4 bases and J 6 bases, leaving 16 bases between the germline ends. In nucleotides, the CDR3 is TGTGCCAGCAGTGGGACAGTGCGGAGAACCGAGCAGTACTTC. Translated, it gives CASSGTVRRTEQYF.

The chain recombines TRBV10-3 with TRBJ2-1; unclear D gene. V was clipped by 11 bases and J by 8 bases, with 19 bases between them. This CDR3 has 13 amino acids. From germline, CDR1 is ENHRY and CDR2 SYGVKD. The CDR3 DNA sequence: TGTGCCGGCTCGGCGCAACTAAGCTATGAGCAGTTCTTC. This codes for CAGSAQLSYEQFF.

This chain connects TRBV29-1 to TRBJ2-1; 8 positions match TRBD2. Germline V gene sequence: CDR1 SQVTM, CDR2 ANQGSEA. This CDR3 comprises 16 residues. Trimming removed 6 bases from V and 7 bases from J; junction bases left unmatched: 17. In DNA, the CDR3 is TGCAGCGTCTCCGAACTCGTGGAGTTAGCGGGAAATGAGCAGTTCTTC. It encodes CSVSELVELAGNEQFF.

This clone was counted a few times. The V gene is TRBV7-9, the J gene TRBJ2-3, with 10 bases that match TRBD2. Germline V gene data show CDR1 as SEHNR and CDR2 as FQNEAQ (reference sequence). Unmatched junction bases numbered 4, after V lost 5 bases and J lost 2 bases. The CDR3 sequence is 15 residues long. The CDR3 sequence is CASSPGLAATDTQYF. As DNA, the CDR3 is TGTGCCAGCAGCCCCGGACTAGCGGCCACAGATACGCAGTATTTT. The entire variable domain, with the rest obtained from reference TRBV7-9 and TRBJ2-3, is as follows: DTGVSQNPRHKITKRGQNVTFRCDPISEHNRLYWYRQTLGQGPEFLTYFQNEAQLEKSRLLSDRFSAERPKGSFSTLEIQRTEQGDSAMYLCASSPGLAATDTQYFGPGTRLTVL.

This chain uses TRBV28 with TRBJ2-2, with TRBD2 matching 9 bases. The V and J ends lost 6 bases and 5 bases, in that order; junction bases with no gene match: 10. Looked up from germline, CDR1 is MDHEN and CDR2 is SYDVKM. This CDR3 comprises 16 residues. CDR3 amino acids: CASSSPSGKGTGELFF. The CDR3 DNA reads as TGTGCCAGCAGCAGTCCTAGCGGGAAGGGGACCGGGGAGCTGTTTTTT.

V is TRBV4-1 and J is TRBJ2-7; 11 bases map to TRBD2. The V segment lost 0 bases and the J segment 3 bases; nucleotides outside the gene matches: 1. Germline V gives CDR1 MGHRA, CDR2 YSYEKL. This CDR3 is built from 15 residues. The CDR3 protein is CASSQETSGVYEQYF. CDR3 DNA sequence: TGCGCCAGCAGCCAAGAGACTAGCGGGGTCTACGAGCAGTACTTC.

J is TRBJ2-7 and V is TRBV6-5, with 10 bases identical to TRBD2. The CDR3 runs to 16 residues. The J segment lost 0 bases and the V segment lost 0 bases, leaving 2 bases of the junction unmatched. The V gene's germline CDR1 is MNHEY and CDR2 SVGAGI. This chain's CDR3 is CASSYSRTSGSYEQYF. The CDR3 DNA sequence: TGTGCCAGCAGTTACTCGAGGACTAGCGGCTCCTACGAGCAGTACTTC.

This clone was seen only a few times. The CDR3 region is CASSLAAGGNQPQHF. The CDR3 region has the DNA TGTGCCAGCAGTTTAGCCGCGGGGGGCAATCAGCCCCAGCATTTT. The chain has TRBV28 and TRBJ1-5; tentatively, D is TRBD1 (5 bases). Germline V gene lookup returns CDR1 MDHEN and CDR2 SYDVKM. The V gene lost 2 bases and the J gene lost 2 bases, with 10 bases spanning the gap. CDR3 length equals 15 residues.

The chain carries TRBV28 and TRBJ1-5; TRBD1 matches at 7 bases. V lost 5 bases, J lost 4 bases, and 8 bases stayed unmatched. This CDR3 contains 15 residues. The germline gives CDR1 MDHEN, CDR2 SYDVKM. The DNA for the CDR3 is TGTGCCAGCAGTAGAGACCGACAGGGAAATCAGCCCCAGCATTTT. Its protein is CASSRDRQGNQPQHF.

The chain has TRBV6-1 and TRBJ1-3, with 7 nucleotides matching TRBD1. The CDR3 has 13 amino acids. J was trimmed by 16 bases and V by 0 bases; bases with no gene match: 9. The V gene's germline CDR1 is MNHNS and CDR2 SASEGT. The CDR3 sequence is CASSEANRGQLYF. CDR3 nucleotides: TGTGCCAGCAGTGAAGCTAACAGGGGACAGTTGTATTTT.

The CDR3 reads CASSAEDIPNTEAFF. The DNA of the CDR3 is TGTGCCAGCAGCGCAGAGGACATCCCGAACACTGAAGCTTTCTTT. This chain links TRBV9 with TRBJ1-1; D is possibly TRBD1 (5 bases). This CDR3 is built from 15 residues. Trimming pared 3 bases from V and 1 base from J, leaving 13 bases between. CDR1 SGDLS and CDR2 YYNGEE come from the germline V gene.

J is TRBJ2-3 and V is TRBV7-2; 7 nucleotides agree with TRBD2. The CDR3 totals 17 residues. With 3 bases clipped from V and 2 bases from J, the junction kept 11 bases outside the gene matches. Per germline, CDR1 SGHTA and CDR2 FQGNSA. The CDR3 loop reads CASSLGRWGLPTDTQYF. The DNA for the CDR3 is TGTGCCAGCAGCTTGGGGAGGTGGGGACTACCCACAGATACGCAGTATTTT.

This clone was counted a few times. The chain has TRBV25-1 and TRBJ1-2; 9 nucleotides agree with TRBD1. This CDR3 region has 13 residues. The germline V gene has CDR1 MGHDK and CDR2 SYGVNS. V lost 3 bases, J lost 6 bases, and 2 bases stayed unmatched. Written as DNA, the CDR3 is TGTGCCAGCAGTGATACAGGGGGCAATGGCTACACCTTC. This codes for CASSDTGGNGYTF.